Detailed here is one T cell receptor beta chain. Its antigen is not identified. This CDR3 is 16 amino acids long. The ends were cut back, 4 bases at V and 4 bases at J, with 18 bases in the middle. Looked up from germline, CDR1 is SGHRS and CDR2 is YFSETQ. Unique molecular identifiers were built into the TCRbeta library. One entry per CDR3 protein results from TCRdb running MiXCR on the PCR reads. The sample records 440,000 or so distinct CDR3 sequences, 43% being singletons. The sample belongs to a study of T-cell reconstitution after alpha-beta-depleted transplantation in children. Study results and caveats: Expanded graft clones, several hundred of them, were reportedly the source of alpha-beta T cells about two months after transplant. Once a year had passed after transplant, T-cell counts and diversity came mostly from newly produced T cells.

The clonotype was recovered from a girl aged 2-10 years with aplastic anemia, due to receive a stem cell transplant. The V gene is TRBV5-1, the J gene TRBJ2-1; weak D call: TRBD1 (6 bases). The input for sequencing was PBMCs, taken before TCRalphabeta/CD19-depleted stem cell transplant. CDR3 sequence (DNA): TGCGCCAGCAGCACCCGACAGGCCAACTCTTACAATGAGCAGTTCTTC. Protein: CASSTRQANSYNEQFF.